The TCR beta chain under discussion was sequenced for a study of ipilimumab plus nivolumab after autologous stem cell transplantation. Repertoires were generated with immunoSEQ multiplex PCR, while TCRdb's copy carries only in-frame clones and drops some. The sample yields over 80,000 clones, under 85% seen once. Germline V lookup: CDR1 KGHSH, CDR2 LQKENI. The CDR3 is made up of 15 amino acids. Between the trimmed V and J ends, which lost 0 bases and 2 bases, there was a span of 11 bases. There are a few counts of this clone. The genes are TRBV18 and TRBJ2-7; tentative D call: TRBD2 (5 bases). This TCR was recovered from a male donor with diffuse large B-cell lymphoma. The source was PBMCs, collected in a trial of ipilimumab plus nivolumab as post-transplant consolidation. The CDR3 sequence is CASSPPRGATYEQYF. In DNA form, the CDR3 reads TGTGCCAGCTCACCACCCCGGGGAGCGACCTACGAGCAGTACTTC.